Below are 26 T cell receptor beta chains sequenced from a single sample in a study of T-cell reconstitution after alpha-beta-depleted transplantation in children. Preparation of the TCRbeta library was carried out with unique molecular identifiers. TCRdb redid the calling of the PCR reads with MiXCR, one entry per CDR3 protein. The data show about 500,000 distinct CDR3 sequences, approximately 30% seen once. The sample in question was PBMCs from the stem cell graft donor, obtained from the stem cell graft. The receptors here all came from a human donor who donated a stem cell graft to a child with aplastic anemia.

J is TRBJ1-1 and V is TRBV15; tentative D call: TRBD1 (5 bases). This CDR3 contains 16 residues. CDR1 and CDR2 from the germline V gene are LNHNV and YYDKDF (reference sequence). The V end lost 3 bases, the J end lost 2 bases, and 16 bases lay between the germline ends. The DNA of the CDR3 is TGTGCCACCAGCAGCGGGGTGGGGGGAGCCAACACTGAAGCTTTCTTT. This codes for CATSSGVGGANTEAFF.

This clonotype has only a few counts. The chain couples TRBV20-1 to TRBJ1-5; D gene uncertain. The germline V and J ends were trimmed by 3 bases and 7 bases, with 16 bases remaining between them. The CDR3 sequence is 14 residues long. Germline assignment: CDR1 DFQATT and CDR2 SNEGSKA (reference sequence). CDR3 residues: CSASGQTNGQPQHF. Here the CDR3 DNA reads TGCAGTGCTAGCGGGCAGACGAATGGCCAGCCCCAGCATTTT.

The sample holds a few counts of this clonotype. The chain is built from TRBV4-3 and TRBJ1-2; D is uncertain. The V end was cut by 0 bases, the J end by 4 bases, with 15 bases between. Germline CDR1 LGHNA, CDR2 YSLEER. This CDR3 has 16 residues. The CDR3 sequence is CASSQDPPSSGYGYTF. The CDR3 coding sequence is TGCGCCAGCAGCCAAGATCCTCCTTCTTCGGGCTATGGCTACACCTTC.

This clonotype has a count of ten or more. The CDR3 protein is CSVDGGDSVIHF. CDR3 nucleotides: TGCAGCGTTGATGGTGGGGACAGTGTAATCCATTTT. The V gene is TRBV29-1, the J gene TRBJ1-5, with 7 bases aligning to TRBD1. With 3 bases clipped from V and 16 bases from J, the junction kept 12 bases outside the gene matches. This CDR3 is 12 amino acids long. Germline V lookup: CDR1 SQVTM, CDR2 ANQGSEA. Looking up the rest from reference TRBV29-1 and TRBJ1-5 gives the full variable domain: SAVISQKPSRDICQRGTSLTIQCQVDSQVTMMFWYRQQPGQSLTLIATANQGSEATYESGFVIDKFPISRPNLTFSTLTVSNMSPEDSSIYLCSVDGGDSVIHFGDGTRLSIL.

This clonotype occurred a few times. The J gene is TRBJ2-7, the V gene TRBV12-3 or TRBV12-4, with 11 bases matching TRBD2. J lost 0 bases, V lost 1 base, and 5 bases had no gene match. The CDR3 totals 17 residues. CDR3 residues: CASSLGTSGFRSYEQYF. The DNA for the CDR3 is TGTGCCAGCAGTTTAGGGACTAGCGGGTTCCGCTCCTACGAGCAGTACTTC.

CDR3 sequence reads: CSVERSGIQHRNEQFF. As DNA, the CDR3 is TGCAGCGTTGAAAGGAGCGGGATCCAACATCGGAATGAGCAGTTCTTC. This chain links TRBV29-1 with TRBJ2-1; 7 bases are shared with TRBD2. The CDR3 loop spans 16 amino acids. From germline, CDR1 is SQVTM and CDR2 ANQGSEA. Unmatched junction bases numbered 14, after V lost 2 bases and J lost 7 bases.

The chain joins TRBV12-3 or TRBV12-4 to TRBJ2-3, with 7 bases fitting TRBD2. The CDR3 extends over 16 amino acids. V shed 6 bases, J shed 5 bases, and the junction held 14 bases outside the gene matches. The CDR3 DNA is TGTGCCAGCAGGTCGGTGGAGGGACTACCAGGAGATACGCAGTATTTT. Its translation is CASRSVEGLPGDTQYF.

V usage is TRBV27 and J usage is TRBJ2-7; 9 bases fit TRBD1. The germline V gene encodes CDR1 MNHEY and CDR2 SMNVEV (reference sequence). The CDR3 sequence is 16 residues long. The junction had 12 bases not matched to a gene; V was cut back by 5 bases and J by 4 bases. CDR3: CASSPLVDRGKYEQYF. CDR3 coding DNA: TGTGCCAGCAGTCCCCTCGTCGACAGGGGGAAATACGAGCAGTACTTC.

A few counts support this clonotype. The junction departs from the called germline gene at one end, perhaps through a read error. This chain connects TRBV20-1 to TRBJ2-5; TRBD2 matches at 8 bases. Germline lookup yields CDR1 DFQATT and CDR2 SNEGSKA (reference sequence). The CDR3 contains 14 residues. This CDR3 reads CSARDGRAGETQYF. CDR3 bases: TGCAGTGCCAGAGACGGGAGGGCCGGAGAGACCCAGTACTTC.

The CDR3 reads CASRPTSLFNNEQFF. The CDR3, as DNA: TGTGCCAGCAGGCCGACTAGCCTGTTTAACAATGAGCAGTTCTTC. The V call is TRBV6-1, the J call TRBJ2-1; 7 bases are shared with TRBD2. The V gene end was trimmed by 6 bases and the J gene end by 5 bases; junction bases not matched to a gene: 10. This CDR3 region has 15 residues. Germline V lookup: CDR1 MNHNS, CDR2 SASEGT.

This clonotype has just a few counts. This chain uses TRBV24-1 with TRBJ2-1, with 11 bases that match TRBD2. The ends lost 0 bases at V and 1 base at J; junction bases unmatched: 10. The CDR3 runs to 20 residues. Germline lookup yields CDR1 KGHDR and CDR2 SFDVKD. In DNA, the CDR3 is TGTGCCACCAGTGATTTGGGACCCACTAGCGGGAGACTTTCCTACAATGAGCAGTTCTTC. Its translation: CATSDLGPTSGRLSYNEQFF.

The chain joins TRBV5-6 to TRBJ2-3, with D uncertain. The ends were cut back, 0 bases at V and 0 bases at J, with 8 bases in the middle. In germline, CDR1 is SGHDT, CDR2 YYEEEE. CDR3 length equals 15 residues. CDR3 region: CASSLAPTSTDTQYF. DNA of the CDR3: TGTGCCAGCAGCTTGGCGCCTACCAGCACAGATACGCAGTATTTT. Looking up the rest from reference TRBV5-6 and TRBJ2-3 gives the full variable domain: DAGVTQSPTHLIKTRGQQVTLRCSPKSGHDTVSWYQQALGQGPQFIFQYYEEEERQRGNFPDRFSGHQFPNYSSELNVNALLLGDSALYLCASSLAPTSTDTQYFGPGTRLTVL.

This sequence joins TRBV30 and TRBJ2-1; 10 bases map to TRBD2. The germline V gene has CDR1 GTSNPN and CDR2 SVGIG (reference sequence). J lost 1 base, V lost 0 bases, and 6 bases had no gene match. CDR3 length: 17 amino acids. CDR3 sequence: CAWSVIWTSGSYNEQFF. In nucleotides, the CDR3 is TGTGCCTGGAGTGTAATCTGGACTAGCGGATCCTACAATGAGCAGTTCTTC.

The rearrangement uses TRBV19 and TRBJ2-1, with D perhaps TRBD1 or TRBD2 (5 bases each). This CDR3 spans 17 amino acids. V was shortened by 7 bases and J by 0 bases, with 19 bases between the two germline ends. CDR1 and CDR2 from the germline V gene are LNHDA and SQIVND (reference sequence). CDR3 DNA sequence: TGTGCCAGTACAAAAGAGGGGTTCGCGGTCTCCTACAATGAGCAGTTCTTC. It is translated as CASTKEGFAVSYNEQFF.

This rearrangement joins TRBV7-3 to TRBJ2-5, with D maybe TRBD1 (6 bases). There are 18 residues in the CDR3. Trimming took off 0 bases at V and 3 bases at J, with 20 bases between the two ends. Germline-derived CDR1 and CDR2 are SGHTA and FQGTGA. CDR3 amino acids: CASSLTTGAGAGKETQYF. CDR3 coding DNA: TGTGCCAGCAGCTTAACGACTGGGGCAGGGGCTGGGAAAGAGACCCAGTACTTC.

This clonotype was recorded a few times. J is TRBJ2-1 and V is TRBV12-5, with 7 bases fitting TRBD2. From germline, CDR1 is LGHNT and CDR2 FRNRAP. CDR3 length: 12 amino acids. J lost 9 bases, V lost 5 bases, and 4 bases had no gene match. The chain's CDR3 is CASGVGGGEQFF. CDR3 nucleotide sequence: TGTGCTAGTGGTGTGGGGGGGGGTGAGCAGTTCTTC.

The genes are TRBV29-1 and TRBJ2-1; a possible D gene is TRBD2 (6 bases). V lost 7 bases, J lost 7 bases, and 20 bases lay in between. CDR1 is SQVTM and CDR2 is ANQGSEA in the germline V gene. The CDR3 is made up of 14 amino acids. The CDR3 loop reads CSASARLGGNEQFF. CDR3 DNA sequence: TGCAGCGCCTCCGCACGGCTAGGAGGGAATGAGCAGTTCTTC.

This clonotype was counted at least ten times. V and J are TRBV12-3 or TRBV12-4 and TRBJ1-1, with D possibly matching TRBD1 (6 bases). V shed 2 bases and J shed 3 bases, with 10 bases lying between them. The CDR3 runs to 14 residues. CDR3 sequence reads: CASSLMGADTEAFF. The CDR3 DNA reads as TGTGCCAGCAGTTTAATGGGGGCGGACACTGAAGCTTTCTTT.

The chain uses TRBV27 and TRBJ1-2, with 10 bases that match TRBD1. The length of the CDR3 is 15 residues. The V gene's germline CDR1 is MNHEY and CDR2 SMNVEV (reference sequence). The J segment lost 3 bases and the V segment lost 5 bases, leaving 6 bases of the junction unmatched. Here the CDR3 reads CASSTDRGTHYGYTF. CDR3 bases: TGTGCCAGCAGTACGGACAGGGGGACGCACTATGGCTACACCTTC.

There are a few counts of this clonotype. The DNA of the CDR3 is TGTGCCAGCAGCAAAGCGCTTCAACCGGGGCAGGCAGATACGCAGTATTTT. As protein: CASSKALQPGQADTQYF. This chain joins TRBV21-1 and TRBJ2-3; the table assigns TRBD1, which was not confirmed against the DNA. TRBV21-1 is recorded as a pseudogene. The CDR3 spans 17 residues.

This chain uses TRBV12-3 or TRBV12-4 with TRBJ2-1; D possibly corresponds to TRBD2 (6 bases). Trimming removed 3 bases at V and 5 bases at J, with 17 bases between. The CDR3 has 16 amino acids. The CDR3 here is CASSFPLGGSDNEQFF. CDR3 nucleotide sequence: TGTGCCAGCAGTTTCCCTCTGGGAGGCTCGGACAATGAGCAGTTCTTC.

The rearrangement links TRBV7-9 to TRBJ2-5; possibly TRBD1 for D (6 bases). Germline V lookup: CDR1 SEHNR, CDR2 FQNEAQ (reference sequence). V was clipped by 1 base and J by 1 base, with 10 bases between them. This CDR3 has 15 residues. The CDR3 nucleotides read TGTGCCAGCAGCTTAGGTTCAGGGGCCCAAGAGACCCAGTACTTC. Protein sequence: CASSLGSGAQETQYF.

In this sample, this clonotype turned up a few times. The V call is TRBV6-1, the J call TRBJ2-2, with 8 bases lining up with TRBD1. Germline V gene lookup returns CDR1 MNHNS and CDR2 SASEGT. V trimming: 11 bases; J trimming: 7 bases; junction bases outside the gene matches: 12. The CDR3 is 14 amino acids. The CDR3 DNA reads TGTGCCTCGCCTAGGACAGGGATTGACGGGGAGCTGTTTTTT. Amino acids: CASPRTGIDGELFF.

The rearrangement links TRBV12-3 or TRBV12-4 to TRBJ2-1, with 8 nucleotides matching TRBD2. V lost 4 bases and J lost 1; bases outside the gene matches: 3. The CDR3 has 15 amino acids. CDR3 residues: CASSSPSGSYNEQFF. CDR3 bases: TGTGCCAGCAGTTCTCCTAGCGGGTCCTACAATGAGCAGTTCTTC.

This chain connects TRBV7-2 to TRBJ1-5; 7 bases are a match to TRBD1. Losses at the gene ends were 6 bases for V and 0 bases for J; bases not matched to a gene: 5. From germline, CDR1 is SGHTA and CDR2 FQGNSA. There are 15 residues in the CDR3. The CDR3 nucleotides are TGTGCCAGCAGATGGGACAGATTTAGCAATCAGCCCCAGCATTTT. Protein: CASRWDRFSNQPQHF.

The rearrangement uses TRBV12-3 or TRBV12-4 and TRBJ2-1; 10 nucleotides align to TRBD2. Trimming cost V 7 bases and J 9 bases; bases outside gene matches: 6. CDR3 length equals 13 residues. CDR3 nucleotides: TGTGCCAGCATCCTAGCGGGAGTGGGTGAGCAGTTCTTC. It yields the protein CASILAGVGEQFF.